The 26 T cell receptor beta chains below were found in one sample sequenced in a study of blood T cell repertoires in COVID-19 (dated by TCRdb to about 2020). Libraries were constructed by the immunoSEQ multiplex PCR assay. Not all clones reach the TCRdb copy of this immuneACCESS table, which keeps in-frame sequences only. Checked studies attribute under half of the gap to unresolved V genes and leave the rest unexplained. This sample is represented by roughly 200,000 clones; roughly nine tenths of them were singletons. About 7% of the sample belongs to the ten largest clones. Sequenced sample: peripheral blood. These TCRs come from a man aged 40-49 years with acute or convalescent COVID-19.

The J gene is TRBJ2-2, the V gene TRBV30; D might be TRBD1 (5 bases). The CDR3 is 14 amino acids. Germline V CDR1 and CDR2: GTSNPN, SVGIG (reference sequence). The V end was cut by 2 bases, the J end by 3 bases, with 10 bases between. The CDR3 DNA sequence: TGTGCCTGGAGTTTTAGGGGCGACACCGGGGAGCTGTTTTTT. Translation gives CAWSFRGDTGELFF.

This clone occurred a few times. This chain links TRBV5-4 with TRBJ1-1; no definite D call. Trimming shortened V by 0 bases and J by 2 bases, and 8 bases separated the two germline ends. CDR3 length: 14 residues. The V gene's germline CDR1 is SGHNT and CDR2 YYREEE (reference sequence). The CDR3 bases are TGTGCCAGCAGCTTGGGGCCCGTTAACACTGAAGCTTTCTTT. Translating it yields CASSLGPVNTEAFF.

V and J are TRBV5-1 and TRBJ2-1; TRBD2 is a possible D gene (7 bases). Germline CDR1 is SGHRS and CDR2 is YFSETQ. The length of the CDR3 is 16 residues. V gave up 4 bases and J gave up 5 bases, with 19 bases separating them. CDR3 sequence reads: CASSKVGAGADNEQFF. CDR3 DNA sequence: TGCGCCAGCAGCAAAGTAGGGGCGGGGGCCGACAATGAGCAGTTCTTC.

The chain recombines TRBV18 with TRBJ1-1; 11 nucleotides line up with TRBD1. CDR1 is KGHSH and CDR2 is LQKENI in the germline V gene. V shed 3 bases, J shed 3 bases, and the junction held 3 bases outside the gene matches. This CDR3 comprises 15 residues. The CDR3 DNA sequence: TGTGCCAGCTCACCCCTGGACAGGGGGCACACTGAAGCTTTCTTT. It yields the protein CASSPLDRGHTEAFF.

The table lists this clone with a few counts. The chain combines TRBV30 with TRBJ1-1, with D maybe TRBD1 (5 bases). Trimming pared 5 bases from V and 2 bases from J, leaving 15 bases between. The CDR3 length is 14 residues. Germline-derived CDR1 and CDR2 are GTSNPN and SVGIG (reference sequence). CDR3 DNA: TGTGCCTGGGGAGCGGCAGGGATAAACACTGAAGCTTTCTTT. Translation: CAWGAAGINTEAFF.

The J gene is TRBJ2-2, the V gene TRBV5-4; 9 nucleotides agree with TRBD2. Trimming removed 6 bases from V and 4 bases from J; junction bases left unmatched: 4. Germline loops: CDR1 SGHNT, CDR2 YYREEE (reference sequence). This CDR3 is 14 amino acids long. The CDR3 is CASTAGGVTGELFF. The CDR3 nucleotides read TGTGCCAGCACCGCGGGGGGGGTCACCGGGGAGCTGTTTTTT.

This clone was counted once. The chain has TRBV11-2 and TRBJ1-1; a weak D match, TRBD1 (6 bases). Trimming took 5 bases from V and 8 from J, leaving 18 bases between them. Germline CDR1 reads SGHAT; CDR2 reads FQNNGV. This CDR3 has 14 residues. CDR3 sequence: CASSPSTGPREAFF. The CDR3 DNA is TGTGCCAGCAGCCCATCGACAGGACCTAGAGAAGCTTTCTTT.

This chain joins TRBV5-6 and TRBJ2-2; D may be TRBD1 (5 bases). The CDR3 loop spans 13 amino acids. The V end was cut by 0 bases, the J end by 6 bases, with 6 bases between. Germline CDR1 reads SGHDT; CDR2 reads YYEEEE. The CDR3 DNA is TGTGCCAGCAGCTTGGGGGGCCCCGGGGAGCTGTTTTTT. Translated, it gives CASSLGGPGELFF.

The chain recombines TRBV2 with TRBJ2-5; D perhaps matches TRBD1 (8 bases). Germline V gene data show CDR1 as SNHLY and CDR2 as FYNNEI. The CDR3 consists of 15 residues. With 3 bases removed from V and 4 bases from J, the gap between germline ends came to 15 bases. The CDR3 protein is CASSDTGGAPETQYF. The CDR3 DNA reads as TGTGCCAGCAGTGATACAGGGGGGGCCCCAGAGACCCAGTACTTC.

The V and J genes are TRBV6-5 and TRBJ2-7, with 11 bases identical to TRBD1. CDR1 and CDR2 from the germline V gene are MNHEY and SVGAGI. CDR3 length: 14 residues. With 6 bases clipped from V and 7 bases from J, the junction kept 8 bases outside the gene matches. Written as DNA, the CDR3 is TGTGCCAGCAGCTCCGGACAGGGGGCAGGGGAGCAGTACTTC. Encoded protein: CASSSGQGAGEQYF.

The chain has TRBV12-3 or TRBV12-4 and TRBJ1-6; no reliable D call. CDR3 length equals 12 residues. V lost 0 bases, J lost 13 bases, and 7 bases lay in between. This CDR3 is CASSLAGPPLHF. The CDR3 DNA follows: TGTGCCAGCAGTTTAGCTGGCCCCCCCCTCCACTTT.

This clone was seen only a few times. A junction boundary mismatches the germline segment, possibly from a read error. The chain combines TRBV28 with TRBJ1-3, with D unclear. CDR1 and CDR2 (germline): MDHEN, SYDVKM. There are 13 residues in the CDR3. CDR3 nucleotide sequence: TGTGCCAGCAGTTTGGTCATGAGGGCGGCCATTTATTTT. The encoded protein is CASSLVMRAAIYF.

V is TRBV6-5 and J is TRBJ1-4, with D perhaps TRBD1 (5 bases). The V end lost 6 bases, the J end lost 3 bases, and 14 bases lay between the germline ends. Germline assignment: CDR1 MNHEY and CDR2 SVGAGI. The CDR3 extends over 15 amino acids. The CDR3 DNA is TGTGCCAGCAGGGTAGACAGAAATCCTAATGAAAAACTGTTTTTT. This sequence encodes CASRVDRNPNEKLFF.

This chain uses TRBV9 with TRBJ2-2; 9 bases fit TRBD1. The ends lost 4 bases at V and 2 bases at J; junction bases unmatched: 12. The CDR3 contains 18 residues. CDR1 and CDR2 (germline): SGDLS, YYNGEE. The CDR3 DNA is TGTGCCAGCAGCTCCCCAGTTTGGGGACAGGGAAACACCGGGGAGCTGTTTTTT. Translation gives CASSSPVWGQGNTGELFF.

V and J are TRBV6-5 and TRBJ2-1, with 9 bases identical to TRBD1. Germline V gene sequence: CDR1 MNHEY, CDR2 SVGAGI. After removal of 4 bases from V and 7 bases from J, the junction contained 5 bases not matched to a gene. The CDR3 has 14 amino acids. The CDR3 spells CASSSWTGENEQFF. The CDR3 DNA follows: TGTGCCAGCAGTTCGTGGACAGGGGAGAATGAGCAGTTCTTC.

The chain employs TRBV9 and TRBJ1-3; D may be TRBD1 (6 bases). This CDR3 is built from 15 residues. Trimming cost V 3 bases and J 2 bases, with 12 bases left between them. Germline CDR1 is SGDLS and CDR2 is YYNGEE. CDR3 bases: TGTGCCAGCAGCGATCACAGGGCGGCTGGAAACACCATATATTTT. This encodes CASSDHRAAGNTIYF.

The rearrangement joins TRBV29-1 to TRBJ2-1; 7 nucleotides align to TRBD1. Germline V gene lookup returns CDR1 SQVTM and CDR2 ANQGSEA. V trimming: 7 bases; J trimming: 9 bases; junction bases outside the gene matches: 12. The CDR3 length is 13 residues. The CDR3 region has the DNA TGCAGCGCTGCCCCCGACAGGGTAGGTGAGCAGTTCTTC. This translates into CSAAPDRVGEQFF.

V usage is TRBV2 and J usage is TRBJ1-5, with 7 bases matching TRBD1. The CDR3 sequence is 15 residues long. Unmatched junction bases numbered 4, after V lost 3 bases and J lost 2 bases. Germline V gene lookup returns CDR1 SNHLY and CDR2 FYNNEI. The chain's CDR3 is CASSERQGGNQPQHF. The CDR3 DNA reads as TGTGCCAGCAGTGAGAGACAGGGAGGCAATCAGCCCCAGCATTTT.

The V and J genes are TRBV7-3 and TRBJ1-4, with D possibly being TRBD1 (6 bases). V dropped 3 bases and J dropped 4 bases, with 9 bases sitting between them. CDR1 is SGHTA and CDR2 is FQGTGA in the germline V gene. The CDR3 is 14 residues long. The CDR3 loop is CASSLRQDNEKLFF. The CDR3 DNA follows: TGTGCCAGCAGCTTGAGACAGGATAATGAAAAACTGTTTTTT. The variable domain in full, completed from reference TRBV7-3 and TRBJ1-4, reads GAGVSQTPSNKVTEKGKYVELRCDPISGHTALYWYRQSLGQGPEFLIYFQGTGAADDSGLPNDRFFAVRPEGSVSTLKIQRTERGDSAVYLCASSLRQDNEKLFFGSGTQLSVL.

The chain recombines TRBV7-5 with TRBJ2-7; the table's TRBD1 call for D was not verified on the DNA. TRBV7-5 is a known pseudogene. CDR3 length: 13 amino acids. CDR3 residues: CARRDNEDHEQYF. The CDR3 DNA reads as TGTGCCAGAAGGGACAACGAGGACCACGAGCAGTACTTC.

This clone has just one count. The V call is TRBV19, the J call TRBJ1-4; 8 bases align to TRBD1. The V gene end was trimmed by 4 bases and the J gene end by 8 bases; junction bases not matched to a gene: 9. Germline V lookup: CDR1 LNHDA, CDR2 SQIVND (reference sequence). The CDR3 runs to 15 residues. CDR3 coding DNA: TGTGCCAGTAGTACCGGACAGGGACATTGGGAAAAACTGTTTTTT. It translates to CASSTGQGHWEKLFF.

The V and J genes are TRBV12-5 and TRBJ2-1, with 10 bases lining up with TRBD1. J gave up 6 bases and V 5 bases, and 7 bases lay outside the gene matches. The germline V gene encodes CDR1 LGHNT and CDR2 FRNRAP. The CDR3 runs to 15 residues. The CDR3 sequence: CASGTGTGDLNEQFF. In DNA form, the CDR3 reads TGTGCTAGTGGTACCGGGACAGGGGATCTCAATGAGCAGTTCTTC.

This clone was counted once. The chain links TRBV7-7 to TRBJ1-4, with 9 bases lining up with TRBD1. Germline CDR1 is SSHAT and CDR2 is FNYEAQ (reference sequence). The CDR3 loop spans 15 amino acids. Unmatched junction bases numbered 7, after V lost 4 bases and J lost 7 bases. The CDR3 reads CASSYGTGSGEKLFF. The CDR3 DNA reads TGTGCCAGCAGCTACGGGACAGGGTCGGGTGAAAAACTGTTTTTT.

This clone appeared a single time. This sequence joins TRBV4-1 and TRBJ1-6, with TRBD1 identical over 7 bases. Germline V gives CDR1 MGHRA, CDR2 YSYEKL. The CDR3 runs to 19 residues. The ends lost 6 bases at V and 0 bases at J; junction bases unmatched: 14. CDR3 region: CASSSKGATSSSYNSPLHF. CDR3 in DNA: TGCGCCAGCAGTAGCAAGGGGGCTACTAGTAGCTCCTATAATTCACCCCTCCACTTT.

V gene TRBV6-1 combines with J gene TRBJ1-2, with no clear D. This CDR3 spans 16 amino acids. V lost 2 bases and J lost 4, with 17 bases in between. Germline V lookup: CDR1 MNHNS, CDR2 SASEGT. CDR3 protein: CASSEPLRALIYGYTF. The DNA of the CDR3 is TGTGCCAGCAGTGAACCTTTAAGAGCCCTCATCTATGGCTACACCTTC.

The V and J genes are TRBV5-4 and TRBJ2-3, with D unresolved. Between the trimmed V and J ends, which lost 0 bases and 0 bases, there was a span of 5 bases. There are 14 residues in the CDR3. The V gene's germline CDR1 is SGHNT and CDR2 YYREEE (reference sequence). The CDR3 nucleotides are TGTGCCAGCAGCTTGGACAGTAGCACAGATACGCAGTATTTT. Translating gives CASSLDSSTDTQYF.